This TCR beta chain was retrieved from a study of blood T cell repertoires in COVID-19. As for the study in general: The study drew acute and convalescent COVID-19 samples from the United States, Italy and Spain.

J was trimmed by 5 bases and V by 2 bases; bases with no gene match: 7. Germline V gene sequence: CDR1 KGHSH, CDR2 LQKENI. There are 15 residues in the CDR3. This clone was observed once. Per the original methods: Estimated nucleated cell counts came from reference gene primer amplification. Sequencing used immunoSEQ multiplex PCR; TCRdb keeps in-frame clones, though not all of them. The D gene and trimming were derived from the DNA, and the V and J assignments and clone size from that table. The table includes roughly 99,000 clones, 89% detected once. The sequence came from a man aged 40-55 years with active or convalescent COVID-19. The chain recombines TRBV18 with TRBJ2-5, with 8 nucleotides matching TRBD2. The sequencing sample was made of peripheral blood. DNA for the CDR3: TGTGCCAGCTCACCATCGGGACTAGTAGAGGAGACCCAGTACTTC. Its translation is CASSPSGLVEETQYF.